Given below is one T cell receptor beta chain in context. The data derive from a study of radiotherapy plus CTLA-4 blockade in lung cancer. Receiving focal radiation plus CTLA-4 blockade with ipilimumab were patients who had chemo-refractory metastatic non-small-cell lung cancer. Produced via immunoSEQ multiplex PCR; TCRdb's table is partial and in-frame only. The table includes some 50,000 clones, roughly four fifths detected once. Germline V gene data show CDR1 as MNHEY and CDR2 as SMNVEV (reference sequence). There are 13 residues in the CDR3. Between the trimmed V and J ends, which lost 6 bases and 11 bases, there was a span of 17 bases.

This clonotype originated in a human donor with non-small cell lung cancer whose response to radiotherapy plus ipilimumab could not be evaluated. The V and J genes are TRBV27 and TRBJ1-5, with D unresolved. The sample was peripheral blood, taken from a patient treated with radiotherapy plus ipilimumab. The CDR3, as DNA: TGTGCCAGCAGCCCCCTGTTAGGCGGCGCCCAGCATTTT. Its protein product is CASSPLLGGAQHF.